The sequence of this TCR beta chain was determined in a study of blood T cell repertoires in COVID-19. Looking at the study overall: Some COVID-19 samples were acute and others convalescent; all came from the United States, Italy and Spain. Sources were T cells, B-cell-depleted T cells, or PBMCs; the material itself was cDNA or gDNA.

The CDR3 has 16 residues. Germline V gene sequence: CDR1 KGHSH, CDR2 LQKENI. Trimming pared 2 bases from V and 4 bases from J, leaving 17 bases between. Libraries were prepared by immunoSEQ multiplex PCR; TCRdb keeps only in-frame clonotypes and omits some of them. The table shows roughly 130,000 clones, with approximately 87% occurring only once. The sequence was obtained from a woman aged 55-69 years with acute or convalescent COVID-19. The chain uses TRBV18 and TRBJ1-2, with D possibly being TRBD1 (5 bases). Input material: peripheral blood. The CDR3 is CASSPKSGLERYGYTF. The CDR3 DNA follows: TGTGCCAGCTCACCAAAATCAGGGTTGGAACGCTATGGCTACACCTTC.